A single sample is the source of the 20 T cell receptor beta chains below, sequenced in a study of breast tumors, draining lymph nodes, adjacent tissues. Breast cancer patients provided tissue from their axillary draining lymph nodes. TCRdb re-called the multiplex PCR reads with MiXCR, one entry per CDR3 protein. The data show approximately 210,000 distinct CDR3 sequences, around 34% seen once. Sequenced sample: axillary lymph node tissue. All receptors derive from a female donor with breast cancer. Some clones in this sample may be carry-over from other donors' samples.

This clonotype was seen once. Since no conserved phenylalanine or tryptophan closes the CDR3, a read error is the likely cause. The V gene is TRBV7-9, the J gene TRBJ1-2, with D maybe TRBD1 (5 bases). The CDR3 has 14 residues. The V and J ends lost 1 base and 4 bases respectively, with 10 bases between them. Germline assignment: CDR1 SEHNR and CDR2 FQNEAQ (reference sequence). The CDR3 bases are TGTGCCAGCAGCTTAGAGTCAGGGAGCTATGGCTACACCCTC. Translated: CASSLESGSYGYTL.

This clonotype was counted many times. The rearrangement links TRBV3-1 to TRBJ2-7, with 8 bases identical to TRBD2. Germline V gene sequence: CDR1 LGHDT, CDR2 YNNKEL (reference sequence). V was pared by 3 bases and J by 7 bases, with 11 bases of the junction left unmatched. The CDR3 has 15 amino acids. The chain's CDR3 is CASSQGSGSLREQYF. CDR3 sequence (DNA): TGTGCCAGCAGCCAGGGCAGCGGGAGTCTGAGGGAGCAGTACTTC.

Note on this clonotype: The CDR3 does not close with the conserved phenylalanine or tryptophan, likely indicating a read error. Because the CDR3's place on the DNA is in doubt, the DNA is left out and the CDR3 is given as listed by TCRdb. This chain uses TRBV6-6 with TRBJ1-6. Inclusive of both ends, the CDR3 amounts to 9 amino acids. Germline CDR1 MNHNY, CDR2 SVGAGI (reference sequence). CDR3 sequence: CASSDPSGV.

This clonotype was seen repeatedly, ten times or more. The chain joins TRBV7-6 to TRBJ1-6; TRBD1 might be the D (5 bases). The length of the CDR3 is 15 residues. The germline V gene has CDR1 SGHVS and CDR2 FNYEAQ. V was shortened by 3 bases and J by 3 bases, with 9 bases between the two germline ends. The CDR3: CASSFLGDYNSPLHF. CDR3 DNA: TGTGCCAGCAGCTTTTTAGGGGACTATAATTCACCCCTCCACTTT.

This clonotype was observed at least ten times. The chain combines TRBV10-3 with TRBJ2-2; D not resolved. CDR3 size: 15 residues. V lost 6 bases, J lost 7 bases, and 18 bases lay in between. The germline V gene has CDR1 ENHRY and CDR2 SYGVKD. DNA of the CDR3: TGTGCCATCAGCGACCCGGTGACCAAGGTCGGGGAGCTGTTTTTT. It specifies CAISDPVTKVGELFF.

The chain employs TRBV12-5 and TRBJ2-5, with D perhaps assigned TRBD1 or TRBD2 (6 bases each). The germline CDR1 and CDR2 sequences are LGHNT and FRNRAP. The germline V and J ends were trimmed by 3 bases and 5 bases, with 10 bases remaining between them. CDR3 size: 13 residues. The CDR3 spells CASGFGGVETQYF. CDR3 DNA: TGTGCTAGTGGTTTCGGGGGCGTGGAGACCCAGTACTTC.

For this clonotype: This may be a read error: a much more frequent sequence differs by one nucleotide. J is TRBJ2-7 and V is TRBV7-3; D gene uncertain. The CDR3 is made up of 13 amino acids. Germline V gives CDR1 SGHTA, CDR2 FQGTGA. In DNA form, the CDR3 reads TGTGCCAGCAGCCCCGGGTCGGTATACGAGCAGTGCTTC. Amino acid sequence: CASSPGSVYEQCF.

This clonotype was observed a handful of times. The gene calls are TRBV7-8 and TRBJ2-5, with a possible D match to TRBD2 (7 bases). Trimming removed 6 bases from V and 4 bases from J, with 24 bases in between. This CDR3 contains 17 residues. Germline lookup yields CDR1 SGHVS and CDR2 FQNEAQ. The chain's CDR3 is CASSFNPIRGGRETQYF. Written as DNA, the CDR3 is TGTGCCAGCAGTTTTAATCCAATTAGGGGGGGACGAGAGACCCAGTACTTC. The full variable domain, its missing parts supplied by reference TRBV7-8 and TRBJ2-5, is GAGVSQSPRYKVAKRGQDVALRCDPISGHVSLFWYQQALGQGPEFLTYFQNEAQLDKSGLPSDRFFAERPEGSVSTLKIQRTQQEDSAVYLCASSFNPIRGGRETQYFGPGTRLLVL.

V gene TRBV19 combines with J gene TRBJ1-5; 8 nucleotides line up with TRBD1. V lost 4 bases, J lost 3 bases, and 11 bases stayed unmatched. The CDR3 consists of 17 residues. Germline CDR1 is LNHDA and CDR2 is SQIVND (reference sequence). The CDR3 region is CASSTRTGISNNQPQHF. CDR3 nucleotide sequence: TGTGCCAGTAGTACAAGGACAGGGATTTCGAACAATCAGCCCCAGCATTTT.

This clonotype was detected many times. At one end, the junction sequence differs from germline, possibly due to a read error. The rearrangement uses TRBV11-1 and TRBJ2-2; 7 bases map to TRBD1. The CDR3 has 15 residues. CDR1 and CDR2 (germline): SGHAT, FQDESV (reference sequence). This CDR3 is CASTLRQGNTGELFF. CDR3 nucleotide sequence: TGTGCCAGCACCTTAAGACAGGGTAATACCGGGGAGCTGTTTTTT.

The rearrangement links TRBV24-1 to TRBJ2-2; D possibly corresponds to TRBD1 (8 bases). This CDR3 comprises 19 residues. V gave up 8 bases and J gave up 2 bases, with 26 bases separating them. Germline V gene data show CDR1 as KGHDR and CDR2 as SFDVKD. The CDR3 region is CATNRTGTTEDLNTGELFF. The CDR3 DNA sequence: TGTGCCACCAACCGGACAGGGACTACCGAGGACCTTAACACCGGGGAGCTGTTTTTT.

At least ten counts were recorded for this clonotype. CDR3 sequence reads: CASRRQGPWDEQFF. The CDR3 region has the DNA TGTGCCAGCCGTCGACAGGGCCCTTGGGATGAGCAGTTCTTC. The chain joins TRBV2 to TRBJ2-1; 7 nucleotides align to TRBD1. The CDR3 is made up of 14 amino acids. The V gene end was trimmed by 8 bases and the J gene end by 8 bases; junction bases not matched to a gene: 12. The germline V gene encodes CDR1 SNHLY and CDR2 FYNNEI.

The sample holds many counts of this clonotype. The chain's CDR3 is CSAPLGSGNTIYF. In DNA form, the CDR3 reads TGCAGTGCCCCGTTGGGCTCTGGAAACACCATATATTTT. The chain links TRBV20-1 to TRBJ1-3; unclear D gene. Germline V CDR1 and CDR2: DFQATT, SNEGSKA (reference sequence). The V gene lost 6 bases and the J gene lost 0 bases, with 9 bases spanning the gap. The CDR3 spans 13 residues.

A few counts support this clonotype. This sequence joins TRBV20-1 and TRBJ2-1; 15 bases are shared with TRBD2. This CDR3 has 14 amino acids. The junction had 5 bases not matched to a gene; V was cut back by 5 bases and J by 9 bases. The germline CDR1 and CDR2 sequences are DFQATT and SNEGSKA (reference sequence). The CDR3 loop reads CSAPGTSGRPEQFF. CDR3 DNA sequence: TGCAGTGCTCCCGGGACTAGCGGGAGGCCTGAGCAGTTCTTC.

This clonotype appeared a few times. A read error is possible here, since a much larger clone lies one base away. The CDR3 reads CASTQQGTYGYTF. CDR3 sequence (DNA): TGTGCCAGCACTCAACAGGGAACCTATGGCTACACCTTC. The rearrangement joins TRBV5-4 to TRBJ1-2, with D possibly matching TRBD1 (6 bases). CDR3 length equals 13 residues. V was clipped by 6 bases and J by 4 bases, with 13 bases between them. In germline, CDR1 is SGHNT, CDR2 YYREEE (reference sequence).

V usage is TRBV7-2 and J usage is TRBJ2-7; TRBD2 agrees at 8 bases. V dropped 6 bases and J dropped 2; count of bases not matched to a gene: 21. CDR1 SGHTA and CDR2 FQGNSA come from the germline V gene. The CDR3 is made up of 19 amino acids. CDR3 nucleotides: TGTGCCAGCAGGGCAAAACTAGCGGCCCCTTCCAAGGGCCCCTACGAGCAGTACTTC. This translates into CASRAKLAAPSKGPYEQYF.

This clonotype was recorded many times. The chain carries TRBV5-1 and TRBJ1-2; 7 bases align to TRBD1. Germline CDR1 SGHRS, CDR2 YFSETQ. The CDR3 has 13 residues. V lost 5 bases and J lost 4; bases outside the gene matches: 5. In DNA, the CDR3 is TGCGCCAGCAGAAGGGACAGAACCTATGGCTACACCTTC. Residues: CASRRDRTYGYTF.

The chain recombines TRBV6-6 with TRBJ2-5; D perhaps matches TRBD2 (6 bases). V was pared by 5 bases and J by 5 bases, with 15 bases between. The germline CDR1 and CDR2 sequences are MNHNY and SVGAGI (reference sequence). This CDR3 is 14 amino acids long. This chain's CDR3 is CASSQRGVGETQYF. CDR3 nucleotides: TGTGCCAGCAGTCAACGCGGGGTAGGGGAGACCCAGTACTTC.

A few counts support this clonotype. V and J are TRBV24-1 and TRBJ2-1; 10 nucleotides agree with TRBD2. The CDR3 is made up of 17 amino acids. V shed 11 bases, J shed 0 bases, and the junction held 12 bases outside the gene matches. In germline, CDR1 is KGHDR, CDR2 SFDVKD. CDR3 DNA sequence: TGTGCCAGCTCACCTCCTAGCGGGAGTATCTCCTACAATGAGCAGTTCTTC. Its translation is CASSPPSGSISYNEQFF.

This rearrangement joins TRBV7-3 to TRBJ2-7, with 7 bases matching TRBD2. The CDR3 sequence is 16 residues long. The V gene's germline CDR1 is SGHTA and CDR2 FQGTGA. The junction had 8 bases not matched to a gene; V was cut back by 3 bases and J by 0 bases. CDR3 nucleotides: TGTGCCAGCAGCTTCTCTCTAGCGGCAAGCTCCTACGAGCAGTACTTC. Translated, it gives CASSFSLAASSYEQYF.